This passage covers 5 T cell receptor beta chains from one sample sequenced in a study of T-cell memory formation after mild COVID-19 listed by TCRdb under 2021. Libraries came from 5' RACE. The reads were generated on an Illumina NovaSeq 6000. TCRdb cleaned the public reads at Q25 with fastp, built clones with MiXCR and kept in-frame beta chains. Under each unique CDR3 protein, matching rows form one entry showing the most common genes and DNA. The sample includes approximately 300,000 distinct CDR3 sequences, with 15% to 20% observed a single time. The ten largest clones capture 20% to 25% of the sample. Input material: PBMCs or a T cell subset sorted from them (not recorded which). These receptors all stem from a man younger than 35 who had mild COVID-19 (a few samples of this study predate the infection). The sample titles of this study are shuffled in the database, so cell type and time point are left out; the donor was told from shared clones.

This clonotype was observed a single time. This rearrangement joins TRBV19 to TRBJ1-2; TRBD1 aligns across 9 bases. This CDR3 has 16 residues. Germline V CDR1 and CDR2: LNHDA, SQIVND (reference sequence). V lost 6 bases, J lost 6 bases, and 14 bases stayed unmatched. CDR3 nucleotide sequence: TGTGCCAGTAGCTCGCCCCTCAACAGGGGGCGGAATGGCTACACCTTC. It specifies CASSSPLNRGRNGYTF.

This chain joins TRBV2 and TRBJ2-7; 7 nucleotides agree with TRBD1. Germline V gives CDR1 SNHLY, CDR2 FYNNEI. This CDR3 is 15 amino acids long. V was pared by 7 bases and J by 0 bases, with 9 bases of the junction left unmatched. The CDR3 reads CASTYRTGTSYEQYV. The CDR3 DNA is TGTGCCAGCACGTATCGGACAGGAACCTCCTACGAGCAGTACGTC.

This clonotype showed up just a few times. This chain uses TRBV11-2 with TRBJ2-1; 8 bases line up with TRBD2. V dropped 1 base and J dropped 6; count of bases not matched to a gene: 8. CDR1 is SGHAT and CDR2 is FQNNGV in the germline V gene. The CDR3 runs to 16 residues. CDR3 in DNA: TGTGCCAGCAGCTTAGGCTGGACAGCGGGGGCCAATGAGCAGTTCTTC. This translates into CASSLGWTAGANEQFF.

In its sample, this clonotype was seen a few times. The chain has TRBV7-9 and TRBJ2-6; D might be TRBD1 (5 bases). Trimming stripped 1 base from V and 0 bases from J, with 7 bases between. In germline, CDR1 is SEHNR, CDR2 FQNEAQ (reference sequence). The CDR3 has 16 amino acids. The CDR3 sequence: CASSLVQVSGANVLTF. The CDR3 DNA reads as TGTGCCAGCAGCTTAGTACAGGTCTCTGGGGCCAACGTCCTGACTTTC.

This clonotype was observed a handful of times. V gene TRBV5-1 combines with J gene TRBJ2-1; D call uncertain. V was shortened by 4 bases and J by 2 bases, with 16 bases between the two germline ends. CDR3 length: 16 amino acids. CDR1 is SGHRS, CDR2 YFSETQ, per germline. CDR3 amino acids: CASSLPSGEAYNEQFF. CDR3 in DNA: TGCGCCAGCAGCCTCCCATCGGGTGAGGCCTACAATGAGCAGTTCTTC.